The rows below give T cell receptor beta chains drawn from one sample of a study of CD8 T cells in Susac syndrome. TCRdb processed the immunoSEQ multiplex PCR reads anew with MiXCR; each CDR3 protein has one entry. The sample carries 120,000 to 150,000 distinct CDR3 sequences, approximately 93% recorded once. The sequenced sample consisted of CD4+ T cells from PBMCs. These receptors originate from a human donor in good health. CDR3s include the opening cysteine and the closing phenylalanine or tryptophan. Clone size is given for some rows only: seen once, a few or many times, or a class if the clone is expanded.

J: TRBJ2-5
size: -
length: 14
V: TRBV7-9
CDR3: CASSLGQSGETQYF

J: TRBJ2-7
size: -
length: 15
V: TRBV4-2
CDR3: CASSQELAGAYEQYF

J: TRBJ2-2
size: -
length: 16
V: TRBV9
CDR3: CASSVDLTGNTGELFF

J: TRBJ1-1
size: -
length: 13
V: TRBV12-3/TRBV12-4
CDR3: CASSLQGNIEAFF

J: TRBJ2-1
size: -
length: 16
V: TRBV24-1
CDR3: CATSPGGAGARNEQFF

J: TRBJ2-2
size: -
length: 15
V: TRBV20-1
CDR3: CSARDLRGPGGELFF

J: TRBJ1-2
size: -
length: 15
V: TRBV11-2
CDR3: CASSLDVGQANGYTF

J: TRBJ2-1
size: -
length: 15
V: TRBV5-4
CDR3: CASSFSRGRGNEQFF

J: TRBJ2-3
size: -
length: 14
V: TRBV30
CDR3: CAWSGGSGTDTQYF

J: TRBJ2-1
size: -
length: 12
V: TRBV7-9
CDR3: CASSLGYVEQFF

J: TRBJ2-2
size: -
length: 16
V: TRBV18
CDR3: CASSLPTQPYTGELFF

J: TRBJ1-2
size: -
length: 13
V: TRBV3-1
CDR3: CASSQTGGRGYTF

J: TRBJ2-1
size: once
length: 15
V: TRBV10-3
CDR3: CAIRETSGRLNEQFF

J: TRBJ2-4
size: -
length: 18
V: TRBV27
CDR3: CASSQSYRLAGTKNIQYF

J: TRBJ2-3
size: -
length: 13
V: TRBV20-1
CDR3: CSACPILEDTQYF

J: TRBJ1-2
size: -
length: 14
V: TRBV2
CDR3: CASSGGTRGYGYTF

J: TRBJ1-3
size: -
length: 15
V: TRBV21-1
CDR3: CASSKTRGQGNTIYF

J: TRBJ2-2
size: -
length: 15
V: TRBV2
CDR3: CASTILGQLGGELFF

J: TRBJ2-2
size: -
length: 15
V: TRBV5-1
CDR3: CASSLFRLNTGELFF

J: TRBJ2-2
size: -
length: 14
V: TRBV2
CDR3: CASTGLVNTGELFF

J: TRBJ1-4
size: -
length: 13
V: TRBV9
CDR3: CASSVETGEKLFF

J: TRBJ2-7
size: -
length: 13
V: TRBV29-1
CDR3: CSVEWDSTYEQYF

J: TRBJ2-1
size: -
length: 15
V: TRBV7-2
CDR3: CASSLGGAVSNEQFF

J: TRBJ1-4
size: -
length: 15
V: TRBV25-1
CDR3: CASSESGQGREKLFF

J: TRBJ2-1
size: -
length: 15
V: TRBV29-1
CDR3: CSVAPIGIVRNEQFF

J: TRBJ2-1
size: -
length: 15
V: TRBV7-2
CDR3: CASSSPGQSYNEQFF

J: TRBJ2-5
size: -
length: 13
V: TRBV29-1
CDR3: CSVEGVERETQYF

J: TRBJ1-3
size: -
length: 14
V: TRBV7-9
CDR3: CASSLEGNADTIYF

J: TRBJ2-7
size: once
length: 14
V: TRBV9
CDR3: CASSVGGGGNEQYF

J: TRBJ2-2
size: -
length: 16
V: TRBV2
CDR3: CASKRLETLNTGELFF

J: TRBJ1-1
size: -
length: 14
V: TRBV30
CDR3: CASTRGGLDTEAFF

J: TRBJ2-5
size: -
length: 15
V: TRBV20-1
CDR3: CSASRQGAQEETQYF

J: TRBJ2-1
size: -
length: 15
V: TRBV12-3/TRBV12-4
CDR3: CASSLLTGGVHEQFF

J: TRBJ2-7
size: -
length: 13
V: TRBV20-1
CDR3: CSYGAPMAYEQYF

J: TRBJ1-4
size: -
length: 16
V: TRBV6-1
CDR3: CASSSGQGIGNEKLFF

J: TRBJ1-4
size: once
length: 14
V: TRBV6-1
CDR3: CASSERGGNEKLFF

J: TRBJ2-7
size: -
length: 18
V: TRBV3-1
CDR3: CASSQDPPRPQGTYEQYF